A single sample gave rise to the 30 T cell receptor beta chains below, sequenced in a study of breast tumors, draining lymph nodes, adjacent tissues listed by TCRdb under 2016. To prepare the library, multiplex PCR was applied. TCRdb shows the sequencer as Illumina HiSeq 2000. TCRdb ran its own pipeline on the public reads, namely fastp trimming at Q25 and MiXCR clone calling, and kept in-frame beta chains. All rows with the same CDR3 protein become a single entry with the most common DNA and genes. The sample has under 250,000 distinct CDR3 sequences on record, about 32% of them singletons. Of the sample, 1.2% to 1.5% falls within the top ten clones. Lymph node samples came from the axillary draining lymph nodes of breast cancer patients. The sequenced material came from axillary lymph node tissue. These receptors were obtained from a female donor with breast cancer. Some clones in this sample may be carry-over from other donors' samples.

This clonotype occurred many times. The V gene is TRBV5-5, the J gene TRBJ2-1; 8 nucleotides align to TRBD2. Germline-derived CDR1 and CDR2 are SGHKS and YYEKEE (reference sequence). The CDR3 runs to 17 residues. V shed 4 bases, J shed 0 bases, and the junction held 9 bases outside the gene matches. The CDR3 nucleotides are TGTGCCAGCAGCGAGCGGGGGCAGGGGAGCTCCTACAATGAGCAGTTCTTC. This codes for CASSERGQGSSYNEQFF.

This clonotype was observed many times. The chain uses TRBV9 and TRBJ2-7; D may match TRBD1 or TRBD2 (5 bases each). The CDR3 is made up of 13 amino acids. V was pared by 6 bases and J by 2 bases, with 12 bases between. Germline CDR1 is SGDLS and CDR2 is YYNGEE. CDR3 sequence (DNA): TGTGCCAGCAACCGGGACGGAGCCTACGAGCAGTACTTC. It is translated as CASNRDGAYEQYF. Full variable domain (missing parts from reference TRBV9 and TRBJ2-7): DSGVTQTPKHLITATGQRVTLRCSPRSGDLSVYWYQQSLDQGLQFLIQYYNGEERAKGNILERFSAQQFPDLHSELNLSSLELGDSALYFCASNRDGAYEQYFGPGTRLTVT.

This clonotype was recorded many times. The genes are TRBV9 and TRBJ2-1, with D uncertain. In germline, CDR1 is SGDLS, CDR2 YYNGEE. The ends were cut back, 4 bases at V and 2 bases at J, with 10 bases in the middle. The CDR3 has 14 amino acids. CDR3 in DNA: TGTGCCAGCAGCACGGGTGGAACCTACAATGAGCAGTTCTTC. Its translation: CASSTGGTYNEQFF.

This clonotype turned up a few times. This chain joins TRBV30 and TRBJ2-7; a weak D match, TRBD2 (6 bases). Trimming took 0 bases from V and 2 from J, leaving 17 bases between them. Germline CDR1 GTSNPN, CDR2 SVGIG (reference sequence). The CDR3 is 16 amino acids. In DNA form, the CDR3 reads TGTGCCTGGAGTGTACCTCGCGGGGCTCTCACCTACGAGCAGTACTTC. This gives the protein CAWSVPRGALTYEQYF. Complete variable domain (other parts from reference TRBV30 and TRBJ2-7): SQTIHQWPATLVQPVGSPLSLECTVEGTSNPNLYWYRQAAGRGLQLLFYSVGIGQISSEVPQNLSASRPQDRQFILSSKKLLLSDSGFYLCAWSVPRGALTYEQYFGPGTRLTVT.

There are a few counts of this clonotype. The J gene is TRBJ1-1, the V gene TRBV19, with TRBD1 matching over 9 bases. The J segment lost 2 bases and the V segment lost 3 bases, leaving 7 bases of the junction unmatched. CDR3 length equals 16 residues. Germline CDR1 and CDR2: LNHDA and SQIVND (reference sequence). The CDR3 sequence: CASSMGQGGGNTEAFF. In DNA, the CDR3 is TGTGCCAGTAGTATGGGACAGGGCGGGGGAAACACTGAAGCTTTCTTT.

This clonotype came up many times. The rearrangement joins TRBV4-3 to TRBJ2-1, with 10 nucleotides matching TRBD2. V trimming: 2 bases; J trimming: 7 bases; junction bases outside the gene matches: 8. This CDR3 spans 16 amino acids. The germline V gene has CDR1 LGHNA and CDR2 YSLEER. The CDR3: CASSQRGLAGGNEQFF. CDR3 coding DNA: TGCGCCAGCAGCCAAAGAGGCTTAGCGGGAGGTAATGAGCAGTTCTTC.

This clonotype came up many times. The chain is built from TRBV14 and TRBJ2-5; D gene unclear. This CDR3 has 14 amino acids. With 4 bases removed from V and 4 bases from J, the gap between germline ends came to 13 bases. The V gene's germline CDR1 is SGHDN and CDR2 FVKESK. The CDR3 sequence is CASSLSRWGETQYF. DNA of the CDR3: TGTGCCAGCAGCCTATCCAGGTGGGGAGAGACCCAGTACTTC.

The table lists this clonotype with many counts. This chain connects TRBV19 to TRBJ2-7, with D perhaps TRBD1 (5 bases). Germline values: CDR1 LNHDA, CDR2 SQIVND (reference sequence). The ends were cut back, 6 bases at V and 4 bases at J, with 19 bases in the middle. This CDR3 has 15 amino acids. The CDR3 coding sequence is TGTGCCAGTAGCGTCCAGAGGAGTCAGGGATACGAGCAGTACTTC. It codes for CASSVQRSQGYEQYF.

This clonotype was seen once. The chain links TRBV25-1 to TRBJ2-1; TRBD2 agrees at 9 bases. The CDR3 spans 16 residues. Per the germline V gene, CDR1 is MGHDK and CDR2 is SYGVNS. V lost 1 base to trimming and J lost 6 bases; unmatched junction nucleotides: 7. CDR3 coding DNA: TGTGCCAGCAGTGAATTCACCCTAGCGGGGCGCAATGAGCAGTTCTTC. Protein: CASSEFTLAGRNEQFF.

This clonotype showed up just a few times. The rearrangement uses TRBV24-1 and TRBJ2-3; a weak D match, TRBD1 (6 bases). The V end was cut by 7 bases, the J end by 3 bases, with 19 bases between. Per the germline V gene, CDR1 is KGHDR and CDR2 is SFDVKD. CDR3 length: 16 amino acids. CDR3 DNA: TGTGCCACCAGAGGACAGATAGAATCGGGGACAGATACGCAGTATTTT. Protein: CATRGQIESGTDTQYF.

Many counts were recorded for this clonotype. This chain connects TRBV20-1 to TRBJ1-6; weak D call: TRBD1 (5 bases). Germline loops: CDR1 DFQATT, CDR2 SNEGSKA (reference sequence). The CDR3 has 13 amino acids. Deletions cut 7 bases from V and 7 bases from J, with 14 bases between. Written as DNA, the CDR3 is TGCAGTGTCCAGGGAGAAATAAATTCACCCCTCCACTTT. Amino acids: CSVQGEINSPLHF.

This clonotype was seen ten or more times. The chain is built from TRBV19 and TRBJ1-4, with a tentative D call TRBD1 (5 bases). This CDR3 contains 14 residues. Germline-derived CDR1 and CDR2 are LNHDA and SQIVND (reference sequence). Trimming stripped 5 bases from V and 4 bases from J, with 11 bases between. CDR3 bases: TGTGCCAGTAGTCGGGGGTTCGGTAATGAAAAACTGTTTTTT. This gives the protein CASSRGFGNEKLFF.

This clonotype was recorded many times. The rearrangement uses TRBV5-4 and TRBJ2-1, with a tentative D call TRBD2 (5 bases). The CDR3 has 13 amino acids. The germline gives CDR1 SGHNT, CDR2 YYREEE (reference sequence). The ends were cut back, 4 bases at V and 5 bases at J, with 10 bases in the middle. CDR3 sequence reads: CASSPRGDNEQFF. The CDR3 nucleotides are TGTGCCAGCAGCCCCCGGGGAGACAATGAGCAGTTCTTC.

This clonotype was detected many times. This sequence joins TRBV2 and TRBJ1-1, with TRBD1 as a possible D gene (5 bases). The ends were cut back, 6 bases at V and 10 bases at J, with 12 bases in the middle. Germline CDR1 and CDR2: SNHLY and FYNNEI. CDR3 length: 11 residues. The CDR3 loop is CASSRERGAFF. As DNA, the CDR3 is TGTGCCAGCAGCAGGGAACGGGGAGCTTTCTTT.

This chain joins TRBV11-2 and TRBJ2-2, with 12 bases lining up with TRBD2. The CDR3 totals 15 residues. With V trimmed by 7 bases and J by 7 bases, 7 bases remained unmatched. Germline CDR1 reads SGHAT; CDR2 reads FQNNGV. The CDR3 DNA reads TGTGCCAGCAAGAGGACTAGCGGGGCGTTCGGGGAGCTGTTTTTT. Residues: CASKRTSGAFGELFF.

This clonotype came up a few times. A clone one base away is much larger, so this may be a read error. The chain uses TRBV6-6 and TRBJ2-5, with TRBD2 matching 11 bases. This CDR3 spans 16 amino acids. The V and J ends lost 5 bases and 3 bases, in that order; junction bases with no gene match: 8. Germline V gene sequence: CDR1 MNHNY, CDR2 SVGAGI (reference sequence). Here the CDR3 DNA reads TGTGCCAGCAGTCACGTAGCGGGAGGGCCTAAAGAGACCCAGTACTTC. It yields the protein CASSHVAGGPKETQYF.

The CDR3 sequence: CASSLVGTRALNSPLHF. The CDR3 DNA reads TGCGCCAGCAGCCTAGTTGGGACGAGGGCCCTTAATTCACCCCTCCACTTT. J is TRBJ1-6 and V is TRBV5-1; weak D call: TRBD1 (5 bases). Deletions cut 4 bases from V and 6 bases from J, with 20 bases between. Germline assignment: CDR1 SGHRS and CDR2 YFSETQ. The CDR3 contains 17 residues.

This clonotype was detected a few times. The chain recombines TRBV6-2 or TRBV6-3 with TRBJ2-1; 10 nucleotides agree with TRBD2. CDR3 length equals 16 residues. Germline lookup yields CDR1 MNHEY and CDR2 SVGEGT. V trimming: 6 bases; J trimming: 5 bases; junction bases outside the gene matches: 10. As DNA, the CDR3 is TGTGCCAGCAGCCCCACTAGCGGGGCAACCAACAATGAGCAGTTCTTC. It codes for CASSPTSGATNNEQFF.

This clonotype was counted many times. This rearrangement joins TRBV13 to TRBJ2-5, with TRBD1 matching 7 bases. Germline values: CDR1 PRHDT, CDR2 FYEKMQ (reference sequence). V lost 5 bases, J lost 6 bases, and 6 bases stayed unmatched. The CDR3 loop spans 13 amino acids. CDR3 loop: CASSPDRVQTQYF. In DNA, the CDR3 is TGTGCCAGCAGCCCAGACAGGGTGCAGACCCAGTACTTC.

There are many counts of this clonotype. The chain recombines TRBV20-1 with TRBJ2-1; 7 nucleotides align to TRBD1. V lost 5 bases to trimming and J lost 8 bases; unmatched junction nucleotides: 15. In germline, CDR1 is DFQATT, CDR2 SNEGSKA (reference sequence). The CDR3 consists of 15 residues. The CDR3 region has the DNA TGCAGTGCTCTAAGGGGGCGCGATCTGGGAGATGAGCAGTTCTTC. It translates to CSALRGRDLGDEQFF.

This clonotype was seen ten or more times. V and J are TRBV20-1 and TRBJ2-1; D uncertain. Trimming pared 3 bases from V and 7 bases from J, leaving 7 bases between. CDR1 DFQATT and CDR2 SNEGSKA come from the germline V gene (reference sequence). This CDR3 has 11 residues. CDR3 loop: CSASTMNEQFF. Written as DNA, the CDR3 is TGCAGTGCTAGTACTATGAATGAGCAGTTCTTC.

The chain has TRBV6-5 and TRBJ2-1; D perhaps matches TRBD2 (6 bases). This CDR3 spans 17 amino acids. Germline V lookup: CDR1 MNHEY, CDR2 SVGAGI. Trimming pared 6 bases from V and 3 bases from J, leaving 21 bases between. The CDR3 loop is CASSPPRRLDFYNEQFF. The CDR3 DNA reads as TGTGCCAGCAGCCCCCCCAGGAGACTAGATTTCTACAATGAGCAGTTCTTC.

This clonotype was observed at least ten times. The gene calls are TRBV7-3 and TRBJ2-1; TRBD1 or TRBD2 may be the D gene (5 bases each). Between the trimmed V and J ends, which lost 4 bases and 0 bases, there was a span of 13 bases. The length of the CDR3 is 16 residues. Germline assignment: CDR1 SGHTA and CDR2 FQGTGA. CDR3: CASSWTPGSSYNEQFF. The CDR3 coding sequence is TGTGCCAGCAGCTGGACCCCAGGGAGCTCCTACAATGAGCAGTTCTTC. Based on the CDR3 plus reference TRBV7-3 and TRBJ2-1, the full variable domain is GAGVSQTPSNKVTEKGKYVELRCDPISGHTALYWYRQSLGQGPEFLIYFQGTGAADDSGLPNDRFFAVRPEGSVSTLKIQRTERGDSAVYLCASSWTPGSSYNEQFFGPGTRLTVL.

This clonotype has at least ten counts. A much larger clone sits a single nucleotide away, making a read error possible. This chain links TRBV19 with TRBJ1-6, with no clear D. Germline CDR1 reads LNHDA; CDR2 reads SQIVND (reference sequence). The CDR3 contains 13 residues. Written as DNA, the CDR3 is TGTGCCAGTAGTGTACGACATAATTCACCCCTCCGCTTT. Protein product: CASSVRHNSPLRF.

This clonotype came up many times. J is TRBJ2-3 and V is TRBV24-1, with 9 bases matching TRBD2. The CDR3 has 14 residues. Germline CDR1 KGHDR, CDR2 SFDVKD. Trimming at V came to 9 bases and at J to 4 bases, leaving 7 bases not matched to a gene. This chain's CDR3 is CATGLAGFSDTQYF. For the CDR3, the DNA is TGTGCCACCGGGCTAGCGGGATTTTCAGATACGCAGTATTTT.

V usage is TRBV12-3 or TRBV12-4 and J usage is TRBJ1-5, with 8 bases fitting TRBD1. CDR3 length equals 17 residues. V lost 8 bases, J lost 5 bases, and 17 bases stayed unmatched. CDR3 DNA sequence: TGTGCCAGCGGGACTAGCGGGAACAGGGGGATGGATCAGCCCCAGCATTTT. Residues: CASGTSGNRGMDQPQHF.

To note about this clonotype: The DNA is left out, because the CDR3 cannot be placed on it with certainty; the CDR3 is given as TCRdb lists it. The V and J genes are TRBV6-4 and TRBJ1-2; TRBD1 is the table's D call, not checked against the DNA. Counting both end residues, the CDR3 totals 19 amino acids. Germline CDR1 MRHNA, CDR2 SNTAGT. This chain's CDR3 is CASFYICSARDIPGYGYTF.

This clonotype was counted ten times or more. V and J are TRBV6-6 and TRBJ1-4, with a tentative D call TRBD1 (5 bases). With 0 bases removed from V and 4 bases from J, the gap between germline ends came to 9 bases. The CDR3 has 15 amino acids. CDR1 and CDR2 from the germline V gene are MNHNY and SVGAGI (reference sequence). CDR3 sequence: CASSYSNRNNEKLFF. In DNA form, the CDR3 reads TGTGCCAGCAGTTACTCGAACAGGAATAATGAAAAACTGTTTTTT.

The table lists this clonotype with many counts. This chain joins TRBV6-5 and TRBJ1-4; 10 bases map to TRBD1. Germline CDR1 MNHEY, CDR2 SVGAGI. V shed 4 bases, J shed 7 bases, and the junction held 3 bases outside the gene matches. The CDR3 extends over 14 amino acids. The CDR3 DNA follows: TGTGCCAGCAGTTTCCGGGACAGGGGTGAAAAACTGTTTTTT. Encoded protein: CASSFRDRGEKLFF.

In this sample, this clonotype turned up many times. The rearrangement links TRBV12-3 or TRBV12-4 to TRBJ1-6; no definite D call. CDR3 length equals 15 residues. The ends were cut back, 5 bases at V and 5 bases at J, with 13 bases in the middle. Here the CDR3 reads CASSASGRDNSPLHF. CDR3 nucleotide sequence: TGTGCCAGCAGTGCCTCCGGGAGGGATAATTCACCCCTCCACTTT.